These 19 T cell receptor beta chains came from one sample sequenced in a study of a mutant IDH1 vaccine in newly diagnosed glioma. The method was immunoSEQ multiplex PCR; TCRdb's version includes in-frame clones alone and lacks a portion of them. Here the sample spans over 45,000 clones, roughly 80% being singletons. Sample time point: week 47, end of study. It was 300 ug of mutant IDH1 20-mer peptide that made up each vaccine dose, given with topical imiquimod. These receptors have no known antigen. Material: PBMCs, obtained from a glioma patient whose treatment included an IDH1 peptide vaccine. These TCRs come from a man in his fifties or sixties with glioma.

The chain has TRBV29-1 and TRBJ2-2; the D call may be TRBD1 or TRBD2 (5 bases each). The CDR3 has 15 residues. The V gene lost 7 bases and the J gene lost 0 bases, with 15 bases spanning the gap. Germline assignment: CDR1 SQVTM and CDR2 ANQGSEA. In nucleotides, the CDR3 is TGCAGCGCCAGATCCGGGACGGCGAACACCGGGGAGCTGTTTTTT. Translation gives CSARSGTANTGELFF.

This clone was counted ten times or more. DNA for the CDR3: TGTGCCAGCATGCCGGGTACCCCAGCCTACGAGCAGTACTTC. It encodes CASMPGTPAYEQYF. The genes are TRBV7-9 and TRBJ2-7; unclear D gene. The V gene's germline CDR1 is SEHNR and CDR2 FQNEAQ (reference sequence). V lost 7 bases and J 2 bases, leaving 15 bases between the germline ends. The CDR3 totals 14 residues.

The gene calls are TRBV15 and TRBJ1-2, with D possibly matching TRBD1 (5 bases). The germline gives CDR1 LNHNV, CDR2 YYDKDF (reference sequence). The CDR3 sequence is 13 residues long. V was trimmed by 5 bases and J by 8 bases, leaving 15 bases between them. The CDR3 is CATSARTSQGYTF. The CDR3 DNA is TGTGCCACCAGCGCACGGACATCGCAGGGCTACACCTTC.

The chain couples TRBV27 to TRBJ1-5; weak D call: TRBD1 (6 bases). Germline lookup yields CDR1 MNHEY and CDR2 SMNVEV (reference sequence). The CDR3 consists of 15 residues. V lost 5 bases to trimming and J lost 6 bases, with 17 bases between them. The CDR3 DNA reads TGTGCCAGCAGTAGAACGACAGGTCCCAGTCAGCCCCAGCATTTT. Its protein is CASSRTTGPSQPQHF.

The chain carries TRBV9 and TRBJ2-2, with D uncertain. Trimming stripped 2 bases from V and 4 bases from J, with 6 bases between. CDR3 length: 13 residues. The V gene's germline CDR1 is SGDLS and CDR2 YYNGEE. CDR3 nucleotides: TGTGCCAGCAGCGTCGATACCACCGGGGAGCTGTTTTTT. Translation: CASSVDTTGELFF.

The rearrangement links TRBV14 to TRBJ2-3; D possibly corresponds to TRBD2 (6 bases). Germline loops: CDR1 SGHDN, CDR2 FVKESK. The ends were cut back, 4 bases at V and 0 bases at J, with 14 bases in the middle. The CDR3 spans 16 residues. CDR3 region: CASSRTGLSSTDTQYF. CDR3 nucleotides: TGTGCCAGCAGCCGAACGGGACTCTCTAGCACAGATACGCAGTATTTT.

The genes are TRBV7-6 and TRBJ1-1; D unresolved. The germline V gene has CDR1 SGHVS and CDR2 FNYEAQ. The CDR3 extends over 14 amino acids. V gave up 2 bases and J gave up 1 base, with 8 bases separating them. CDR3 DNA: TGTGCCAGCAGCTTAAGCGGCACGAACACTGAAGCTTTCTTT. This sequence encodes CASSLSGTNTEAFF.

The chain couples TRBV30 to TRBJ2-1, with a possible D match to TRBD1 (6 bases). V lost 4 bases to trimming and J lost 0 bases, with 10 bases between them. The CDR3 totals 14 residues. In germline, CDR1 is GTSNPN, CDR2 SVGIG (reference sequence). The CDR3 protein is CAWTPDSSYNEQFF. The DNA of the CDR3 is TGTGCCTGGACTCCGGACAGCTCCTACAATGAGCAGTTCTTC.

The count of this clone is one. The V gene is TRBV20-1, the J gene TRBJ2-7; D perhaps matches TRBD2 (6 bases). Germline V gene sequence: CDR1 DFQATT, CDR2 SNEGSKA (reference sequence). V was trimmed by 8 bases and J by 2 bases, leaving 10 bases between them. The CDR3 runs to 11 residues. For the CDR3, the DNA is TGCAGTTCAGGAGGGGCCTACGAGCAGTACTTC. It encodes CSSGGAYEQYF.

This clone was seen a few times. The chain carries TRBV30 and TRBJ1-1; tentatively, D is TRBD1 (6 bases). Deletions cut 1 base from V and 6 bases from J, with 18 bases between. Per the germline V gene, CDR1 is GTSNPN and CDR2 is SVGIG (reference sequence). The CDR3 runs 15 residues. CDR3 region: CAWSEGGIRGPEAFF. Here the CDR3 DNA reads TGTGCCTGGAGTGAGGGGGGCATAAGGGGCCCTGAAGCTTTCTTT.

This clone has just a few counts. The gene calls are TRBV28 and TRBJ2-7; no firm D call. Germline V gene lookup returns CDR1 MDHEN and CDR2 SYDVKM. The CDR3 sequence is 11 residues long. Trimming shortened V by 2 bases and J by 6 bases, and 5 bases separated the two germline ends. The CDR3 sequence: CASSLGSEQYF. The CDR3 nucleotides are TGTGCCAGCAGTTTAGGAAGCGAGCAGTACTTC.

The chain is built from TRBV27 and TRBJ1-2, with D possibly matching TRBD1 (5 bases). The CDR3 extends over 14 amino acids. Germline values: CDR1 MNHEY, CDR2 SMNVEV (reference sequence). V lost 3 bases to trimming and J lost 5 bases, with 13 bases between them. CDR3 DNA: TGTGCCAGCAGTTTCCGCAACAGGCCATATGGCTACACCTTC. Its translation is CASSFRNRPYGYTF.

This clone was recorded once. This sequence joins TRBV7-9 and TRBJ2-3; D is unclear. The CDR3 is 13 residues long. CDR1 is SEHNR and CDR2 is FQNEAQ in the germline V gene (reference sequence). V dropped 3 bases and J dropped 4 bases, with 8 bases sitting between them. The CDR3 here is CASSLTSADTQYF. The CDR3 nucleotides are TGTGCCAGCAGCTTGACGAGCGCAGATACGCAGTATTTT.

The chain employs TRBV29-1 and TRBJ2-3; D possibly corresponds to TRBD1 (5 bases). Germline loops: CDR1 SQVTM, CDR2 ANQGSEA. Trimming removed 4 bases from V and 0 bases from J, with 11 bases in between. The CDR3 extends over 14 amino acids. The CDR3 sequence is CSVGAGHSTDTQYF. The CDR3 coding sequence is TGCAGCGTTGGGGCAGGGCATAGCACAGATACGCAGTATTTT.

This clone was counted between two and nine times. The chain recombines TRBV18 with TRBJ1-3; D call uncertain. V lost 7 bases, J lost 0 bases, and 7 bases lay in between. Germline V gene lookup returns CDR1 KGHSH and CDR2 LQKENI. The CDR3 length is 13 residues. The CDR3 is CASFASSGNTIYF. CDR3 nucleotides: TGTGCCAGCTTTGCGAGCTCTGGAAACACCATATATTTT.

This chain joins TRBV21-1 and TRBJ2-1; the table assigns TRBD2, which was not confirmed against the DNA. TRBV21-1 is given as a pseudogene. The CDR3 sequence is 16 residues long. The CDR3 sequence: CASSPRGTSGENEQFF. CDR3 nucleotides: TGTGCCAGCAGCCCCCGGGGAACTAGCGGGGAAAATGAGCAGTTCTTC.

This clone was seen just once. The J gene is TRBJ2-5, the V gene TRBV7-2; tentatively, D is TRBD2 (6 bases). Germline V gene data show CDR1 as SGHTA and CDR2 as FQGNSA. This CDR3 region has 14 residues. The V gene lost 4 bases and the J gene lost 2 bases, with 11 bases spanning the gap. The CDR3 bases are TGTGCCAGCAGCTCCCCCGGGGGACAAGAGACCCAGTACTTC. It is translated as CASSSPGGQETQYF.

Only a few counts were recorded for this clone. The V and J genes are TRBV5-6 and TRBJ1-5; no clear D gene. CDR3 length: 15 residues. Germline CDR1 and CDR2: SGHDT and YYEEEE. Trimming stripped 1 base from V and 2 bases from J, with 10 bases between. The chain's CDR3 is CASSLYGRGNQPQHF. For the CDR3, the DNA is TGTGCCAGCAGCTTGTACGGAAGGGGCAATCAGCCCCAGCATTTT.

This rearrangement joins TRBV10-3 to TRBJ2-2; D unresolved. The germline V gene has CDR1 ENHRY and CDR2 SYGVKD. The CDR3 totals 13 residues. Trimming took 7 bases from V and 6 from J, leaving 12 bases between them. The CDR3 DNA reads as TGTGCCATCATGGAAGGGCACGCCGGGGAGCTGTTTTTT. Protein sequence: CAIMEGHAGELFF.